A single sample is the source of the 10 T cell receptor beta chains below, sequenced in a study of monozygotic twins with inflammatory bowel disease. Using the 5' RACE reads, TCRdb records one entry per CDR3 protein without DNA. Its listing shows approximately 330,000 distinct CDR3 sequences. Sequencing was performed on blood. The origin of the receptors is a human donor with ulcerative colitis or Crohn's disease, or a healthy co-twin of an affected twin (not recorded which).

V gene TRBV5-1 combines with J gene TRBJ2-1; TCRdb's D call, TRBD1, is unchecked because there is no DNA. The germline CDR1 and CDR2 sequences are SGHRS and YFSETQ. The CDR3 covers 15 residues. The CDR3 loop is CASSKYRAGHNEQFF.

This chain connects TRBV10-3 to TRBJ2-7; TCRdb indicates TRBD1, and absent DNA this call remains unverified. The CDR3 contains 13 residues. The germline CDR1 and CDR2 sequences are ENHRY and SYGVKD. The CDR3 is CAISGPPGLEQYF.

The rearrangement links TRBV29-1 to TRBJ2-3; the D call from TCRdb, TRBD1, cannot be confirmed without DNA. CDR3 size: 11 residues. Looked up from germline, CDR1 is SQVTM and CDR2 is ANQGSEA. CDR3: CSVAQGDTQYF.

The genes are TRBV11-1 and TRBJ1-1; TCRdb's D call, TRBD1, is unchecked because there is no DNA. This CDR3 is 18 amino acids long. Germline CDR1 and CDR2: SGHAT and FQDESV (reference sequence). The CDR3 sequence: CASSFGYEQGVRNTEAFF.

The gene calls are TRBV20-1 and TRBJ1-1; TCRdb reports TRBD1, a call that lacks DNA to check it against. CDR3 length equals 11 residues. Germline loops: CDR1 DFQATT, CDR2 SNEGSKA (reference sequence). The CDR3 protein is CSAAGATEAFF.

The chain uses TRBV20-1 and TRBJ1-6; TCRdb calls TRBD1, which cannot be checked without DNA. The CDR3 length is 13 residues. In germline, CDR1 is DFQATT, CDR2 SNEGSKA (reference sequence). CDR3 loop: CSASGQANSPLHF.

The chain joins TRBV28 to TRBJ2-2. The CDR3 has 14 amino acids. Germline V gene sequence: CDR1 MDHEN, CDR2 SYDVKM. The CDR3 loop is CASSLNMNTGELFF.

V gene TRBV19 combines with J gene TRBJ2-3; TCRdb's D call of TRBD1 is untestable without DNA. From germline, CDR1 is LNHDA and CDR2 SQIVND (reference sequence). CDR3 length: 16 residues. CDR3 sequence: CASRSFRTPLTDTQYF.

The chain uses TRBV29-1 and TRBJ1-1; TCRdb picks TRBD1, but there is no DNA to check that call. The germline CDR1 and CDR2 sequences are SQVTM and ANQGSEA. The CDR3 spans 12 residues. Here the CDR3 reads CSVRGQASEAFF.

The rearrangement uses TRBV7-9 and TRBJ2-7. CDR1 SEHNR and CDR2 FQNEAQ come from the germline V gene (reference sequence). This CDR3 has 12 residues. CDR3 in amino acids: CASQGQVYEQYF.